The 30 T cell receptor beta chains given below trace back to one sample, sequenced in a study of shared clonotypes between healthy human individuals. Naive CD8 cells lacked CD45RO, underwent positive selection for CCR7 and left out terminally differentiated effector memory CD45RA+ cells. The repertoire was sequenced with immunoSEQ multiplex PCR; TCRdb's copy has only in-frame clones and lacks some. The sample lists about 2 million clones; approximately 95% were seen once. Sample: naive CD8+ T cells sorted from blood. These receptors all stem from a man aged 18 to 30 in good health.

The chain carries TRBV5-6 and TRBJ1-1; TRBD1 might be the D (6 bases). CDR1 is SGHDT and CDR2 is YYEEEE in the germline V gene. The ends were cut back, 2 bases at V and 5 bases at J, with 13 bases in the middle. CDR3 size: 14 residues. CDR3 region: CASSLTGSWTEAFF. The DNA for the CDR3 is TGTGCCAGCAGCTTAACAGGGTCGTGGACTGAAGCTTTCTTT.

The chain carries TRBV15 and TRBJ1-2; D ambiguous. The V and J ends lost 2 bases and 3 bases respectively, with 10 bases between them. Germline CDR1 LNHNV, CDR2 YYDKDF (reference sequence). This CDR3 contains 14 residues. In DNA form, the CDR3 reads TGTGCCACCAGCAGACGAGGATACGACTATGGCTACACCTTC. Residues: CATSRRGYDYGYTF.

This chain links TRBV10-1 with TRBJ2-3, with D unresolved. Germline V lookup: CDR1 WNHNN, CDR2 SYGVQD (reference sequence). This CDR3 has 11 amino acids. Trimming left V 4 bases short and J 6 bases short, with 5 bases between. CDR3: CASSVGDTQYF. The DNA for the CDR3 is TGCGCCAGCAGTGTGGGTGATACGCAGTATTTT.

The chain employs TRBV30 and TRBJ2-5; TRBD1 agrees at 10 bases. V gave up 4 bases and J gave up 5 bases; unmatched junction bases: 4. The CDR3 spans 13 residues. Germline lookup yields CDR1 GTSNPN and CDR2 SVGIG (reference sequence). The CDR3 loop is CAWNGQGGETQYF. DNA of the CDR3: TGTGCCTGGAACGGACAGGGGGGCGAGACCCAGTACTTC.

This clone has a single count. J is TRBJ2-1 and V is TRBV30; 9 bases line up with TRBD2. V lost 5 bases to trimming and J lost 10 bases; unmatched junction nucleotides: 6. Germline CDR1 reads GTSNPN; CDR2 reads SVGIG (reference sequence). The CDR3 length is 12 residues. The CDR3 protein is CAWAGGPNEQFF. In DNA form, the CDR3 reads TGTGCCTGGGCGGGAGGGCCAAACGAGCAGTTCTTC. Drawing the rest from reference TRBV30 and TRBJ2-1, the complete variable domain is SQTIHQWPATLVQPVGSPLSLECTVEGTSNPNLYWYRQAAGRGLQLLFYSVGIGQISSEVPQNLSASRPQDRQFILSSKKLLLSDSGFYLCAWAGGPNEQFFGPGTRLTVL.

V is TRBV5-1 and J is TRBJ2-3; either TRBD1 or TRBD2 may fit D (6 bases each). Germline CDR1 SGHRS, CDR2 YFSETQ. V dropped 0 bases and J dropped 3 bases, with 20 bases sitting between them. This CDR3 contains 18 residues. CDR3: CASSLAELRGVQTDTQYF. The CDR3, as DNA: TGCGCCAGCAGCTTGGCCGAATTGAGGGGGGTCCAGACAGATACGCAGTATTTT.

With regard to this clone: At the DNA level, this CDR3 is encoded by other sequences in the same sample as well. The chain carries TRBV13 and TRBJ1-2; D is possibly TRBD1 (6 bases). Trimming stripped 1 base from V and 5 bases from J, with 14 bases between. This CDR3 region has 15 residues. Germline lookup yields CDR1 PRHDT and CDR2 FYEKMQ (reference sequence). CDR3 sequence (DNA): TGTGCCAGCAGCTTAGCTGGGGGCGCTGGGTATGGCTACACCTTC. Residues: CASSLAGGAGYGYTF.

This chain uses TRBV2 with TRBJ2-1, with 14 bases lining up with TRBD2. V shed 8 bases, J shed 8 bases, and the junction held 2 bases outside the gene matches. This CDR3 contains 13 residues. Germline CDR1 is SNHLY and CDR2 is FYNNEI. The CDR3 protein is CASEGLAGDEQFF. CDR3 DNA sequence: TGTGCCAGCGAGGGACTAGCGGGGGATGAGCAGTTCTTC.

The rearrangement uses TRBV30 and TRBJ2-7, with 12 nucleotides matching TRBD1. The CDR3 length is 14 residues. The germline gives CDR1 GTSNPN, CDR2 SVGIG (reference sequence). The CDR3 coding sequence is TGTGCTGGTCAGATGGGACAGGGGGCGTACGAGCAGTACTTC. Amino acid sequence: CAGQMGQGAYEQYF.

The chain carries TRBV5-6 and TRBJ2-3; 13 nucleotides line up with TRBD2. Per the germline V gene, CDR1 is SGHDT and CDR2 is YYEEEE. CDR3 length equals 16 residues. The ends lost 4 bases at V and 6 bases at J; junction bases unmatched: 8. CDR3 DNA: TGTGCCAGCAGCGCGATACTAGCGGGAGGGCCGGATACGCAGTATTTT. Residues: CASSAILAGGPDTQYF.

The chain couples TRBV5-6 to TRBJ2-5; TRBD2 matches 8 bases. Looked up from germline, CDR1 is SGHDT and CDR2 is YYEEEE. CDR3 length: 17 residues. Losses at the gene ends were 0 bases for V and 0 bases for J; bases not matched to a gene: 7. The CDR3 region is CASSLASGGRYQETQYF. Here the CDR3 DNA reads TGTGCCAGCAGCTTGGCCAGCGGGGGACGGTACCAAGAGACCCAGTACTTC.

This clone was recorded once. This rearrangement joins TRBV4-2 to TRBJ1-5, with 8 bases lining up with TRBD1. Germline CDR1 is LGHNA and CDR2 is YNFKEQ. CDR3 length equals 16 residues. Trimming at V came to 2 bases and at J to 4 bases, leaving 7 bases not matched to a gene. This CDR3 is CASSQTTGAGNQPQHF. CDR3 coding DNA: TGTGCCAGCAGCCAAACGACAGGGGCTGGGAATCAGCCCCAGCATTTT.

This sequence joins TRBV13 and TRBJ2-3, with 12 bases aligning to TRBD2. The CDR3 extends over 16 amino acids. The germline V gene has CDR1 PRHDT and CDR2 FYEKMQ (reference sequence). V was clipped by 3 bases and J by 5 bases; unmatched bases: 6. The CDR3 loop is CASSFLAGGKVDTQYF. The CDR3, as DNA: TGTGCCAGCAGCTTTCTAGCGGGAGGGAAGGTAGATACGCAGTATTTT. The full variable domain, completed using reference TRBV13 and TRBJ2-3, is AAGVIQSPRHLIKEKRETATLKCYPIPRHDTVYWYQQGPGQDPQFLISFYEKMQSDKGSIPDRFSAQQFSDYHSELNMSSLELGDSALYFCASSFLAGGKVDTQYFGPGTRLTVL.

Comment on this clone: The sample carries other DNA sequences with the same CDR3. This chain joins TRBV6-1 and TRBJ2-7; 7 nucleotides agree with TRBD1. J gave up 4 bases and V 4 bases, and 7 bases lay outside the gene matches. Germline CDR1 MNHNS, CDR2 SASEGT. The CDR3 contains 14 residues. The CDR3 region has the DNA TGTGCCAGCAGTGGGTTAGGGGGCGGGTACGAGCAGTACTTC. Translated: CASSGLGGGYEQYF.

Details on this clone: Other DNA sequences in the sample encode the same CDR3. This chain links TRBV27 with TRBJ2-7, with D possibly TRBD1 on 6 matching bases. Per germline, CDR1 MNHEY and CDR2 SMNVEV (reference sequence). The CDR3 has 13 residues. The germline V and J ends were trimmed by 2 bases and 4 bases, with 9 bases remaining between them. The CDR3 DNA reads TGTGCCAGCAGTTTAATTCAGGGGTACGAGCAGTACTTC. Translating gives CASSLIQGYEQYF.

The rearrangement joins TRBV29-1 to TRBJ1-1; D unresolved. Trimming removed 3 bases at V and 4 bases at J, with 18 bases between. The CDR3 is 15 residues long. In germline, CDR1 is SQVTM, CDR2 ANQGSEA. In DNA, the CDR3 is TGCAGCGTTGATTCAAGCCGGGAGGAGGTCACTGAAGCTTTCTTT. It yields the protein CSVDSSREEVTEAFF.

This clone was counted only a few times. The V gene is TRBV7-9, the J gene TRBJ1-2; D perhaps matches TRBD1 (6 bases). The germline V gene encodes CDR1 SEHNR and CDR2 FQNEAQ (reference sequence). V was shortened by 4 bases and J by 7 bases, with 10 bases between the two germline ends. The CDR3 covers 12 residues. The CDR3 region has the DNA TGTGCCAGCAGCTATGGACAGACTGGCTACACCTTC. It is translated as CASSYGQTGYTF.

The gene calls are TRBV4-2 and TRBJ2-7; 8 bases match TRBD2. Germline values: CDR1 LGHNA, CDR2 YNFKEQ. The J segment lost 3 bases and the V segment lost 0 bases, leaving 4 bases of the junction unmatched. The CDR3 totals 15 residues. CDR3: CASSQDDSGNYEQYF. CDR3 DNA sequence: TGTGCCAGCAGCCAAGATGATAGCGGGAACTACGAGCAGTACTTC.

This chain joins TRBV29-1 and TRBJ2-2; D possibly corresponds to TRBD1 (5 bases). Between the trimmed V and J ends, which lost 4 bases and 4 bases, there was a span of 10 bases. Germline lookup yields CDR1 SQVTM and CDR2 ANQGSEA. This CDR3 has 13 residues. The CDR3 spells CSVAQGFTGELFF. The CDR3 coding sequence is TGCAGCGTTGCGCAGGGATTCACCGGGGAGCTGTTTTTT.

The chain uses TRBV30 and TRBJ1-2; TRBD1 aligns across 9 bases. The CDR3 sequence is 15 residues long. The germline V gene encodes CDR1 GTSNPN and CDR2 SVGIG (reference sequence). J gave up 3 bases and V 1 base, and 6 bases lay outside the gene matches. The CDR3 bases are TGTGCCTGGAGTGGGTGGACAGGGGAGGACTATGGCTACACCTTC. This gives the protein CAWSGWTGEDYGYTF.

J is TRBJ2-1 and V is TRBV4-3, with 8 bases lining up with TRBD2. Trimming cost V 3 bases and J 3 bases; bases outside gene matches: 1. Per germline, CDR1 LGHNA and CDR2 YSLEER. The CDR3 totals 14 residues. The CDR3 nucleotides are TGCGCCAGCAGCCACGGGAGGGGCTACAATGAGCAGTTCTTC. It encodes CASSHGRGYNEQFF.

The chain employs TRBV19 and TRBJ1-1, with no clear D. This CDR3 is built from 12 residues. CDR1 is LNHDA and CDR2 is SQIVND in the germline V gene (reference sequence). Trimming cost V 4 bases and J 3 bases, with 6 bases left between them. CDR3 loop: CASSTDYTEAFF. The CDR3 nucleotides are TGTGCCAGTAGTACAGACTACACTGAAGCTTTCTTT.

This chain uses TRBV6-5 with TRBJ2-3; unclear D gene. Trimming cost V 4 bases and J 6 bases, with 11 bases left between them. CDR1 MNHEY and CDR2 SVGAGI come from the germline V gene. The CDR3 runs to 13 residues. The CDR3 sequence is CASSSAASDTQYF. The CDR3 nucleotides read TGTGCCAGCAGTTCGGCCGCGTCGGATACGCAGTATTTT.

The rearrangement joins TRBV4-1 to TRBJ1-1; D is unresolved. Deletions cut 5 bases from V and 0 bases from J, with 4 bases between. The germline gives CDR1 MGHRA, CDR2 YSYEKL. The CDR3 covers 12 residues. The CDR3 spells CASSSMNTEAFF. In DNA, the CDR3 is TGCGCCAGCAGCTCGATGAACACTGAAGCTTTCTTT.

The V call is TRBV4-1, the J call TRBJ1-1, with 8 bases identical to TRBD1. The CDR3 has 15 residues. J gave up 7 bases and V 0 bases, and 7 bases lay outside the gene matches. Germline CDR1 reads MGHRA; CDR2 reads YSYEKL. Here the CDR3 DNA reads TGCGCCAGCAGCCAAGAGGAGGGGGACAGGATTGAAGCTTTCTTT. Encoded protein: CASSQEEGDRIEAFF.

This clone was seen only once. The chain is built from TRBV7-9 and TRBJ2-3; 9 nucleotides align to TRBD1. Per germline, CDR1 SEHNR and CDR2 FQNEAQ (reference sequence). There are 16 residues in the CDR3. The junction had 8 bases not matched to a gene; V was cut back by 7 bases and J by 0 bases. The CDR3 sequence: CASTWTGATSTDTQYF. In nucleotides, the CDR3 is TGTGCCAGCACGTGGACAGGGGCAACTAGCACAGATACGCAGTATTTT.

The chain uses TRBV29-1 and TRBJ2-5; TRBD2 aligns across 11 bases. The V and J ends lost 3 bases and 0 bases, in that order; junction bases with no gene match: 3. Germline V gives CDR1 SQVTM, CDR2 ANQGSEA. There are 15 residues in the CDR3. CDR3 nucleotides: TGCAGCGTTGATCCTAGCGGGGGGTACCAAGAGACCCAGTACTTC. It specifies CSVDPSGGYQETQYF. The full variable domain, with the rest looked up from reference TRBV29-1 and TRBJ2-5, is SAVISQKPSRDICQRGTSLTIQCQVDSQVTMMFWYRQQPGQSLTLIATANQGSEATYESGFVIDKFPISRPNLTFSTLTVSNMSPEDSSIYLCSVDPSGGYQETQYFGPGTRLLVL.

The genes are TRBV5-5 and TRBJ2-7; the D is unclear. V was clipped by 3 bases and J by 2 bases, with 9 bases between them. This CDR3 contains 13 residues. The germline V gene has CDR1 SGHKS and CDR2 YYEKEE (reference sequence). Here the CDR3 DNA reads TGTGCCAGCAGCTACGGCCGGGCCTACGAGCAGTACTTC. Encoded protein: CASSYGRAYEQYF.

The V and J genes are TRBV23-1 and TRBJ2-7; D possibly uses TRBD1 or TRBD2 (5 bases each). TRBV23-1 counts as an open reading frame of uncertain function. The CDR3 has 14 amino acids. The V and J ends lost 4 bases and 0 bases respectively, with 10 bases between them. The CDR3 spells CASSPRDGSYEQYF. CDR3 nucleotides: TGCGCCAGCAGTCCCCGGGACGGCTCCTACGAGCAGTACTTC.

J is TRBJ1-1 and V is TRBV9; TRBD1 might be the D (6 bases). This CDR3 has 15 residues. With 4 bases removed from V and 7 bases from J, the gap between germline ends came to 20 bases. From germline, CDR1 is SGDLS and CDR2 YYNGEE. The CDR3 spells CASSPGDNSRGEAFF. CDR3 DNA: TGTGCCAGCAGCCCAGGGGACAATTCGAGGGGTGAAGCTTTCTTT. Using reference TRBV9 and TRBJ1-1 for the parts outside the CDR3, the full variable domain is DSGVTQTPKHLITATGQRVTLRCSPRSGDLSVYWYQQSLDQGLQFLIQYYNGEERAKGNILERFSAQQFPDLHSELNLSSLELGDSALYFCASSPGDNSRGEAFFGQGTRLTVV.